Given below is one T cell receptor beta chain in context. This sample is drawn from a study of cytomegalovirus exposure and HLA in healthy donors. The PCR ran on 60 Vbeta and 13 Jbeta primers. Only in-frame clones appear in the TCRdb table, and some are missing; sequencing was by immunoSEQ multiplex PCR. In the table there are some 110,000 clones, approximately 77% of which are singletons. This CDR3 contains 16 residues. With 2 bases clipped from V and 5 bases from J, the junction kept 11 bases outside the gene matches. Germline CDR1 SGHRS, CDR2 YFSETQ. The sequence came from a man between 50 and 59 years old in good health and CMV-seropositive. The chain couples TRBV5-1 to TRBJ1-1; 8 bases map to TRBD1. Source material: PBMCs. The CDR3: CASSLQGVGRRTEAFF. CDR3 coding DNA: TGCGCCAGCAGCTTACAGGGGGTTGGGCGACGTACTGAAGCTTTCTTT. The whole variable domain, filled in from reference TRBV5-1 and TRBJ1-1, reads KAGVTQTPRYLIKTRGQQVTLSCSPISGHRSVSWYQQTPGQGLQFLFEYFSETQRNKGNFPGRFSGRQFSNSRSEMNVSTLELGDSALYLCASSLQGVGRRTEAFFGQGTRLTVV.